The 28 T cell receptor beta chains below were found in one sample sequenced in a study of response to subunit inactivated influenza vaccine (dated by TCRdb to about 2018). The library relied on RT-PCR. Sequenced on an Illumina HiSeq 2500. TCRdb trimmed public reads at Q25 via fastp, called clones via MiXCR and kept in-frame beta chains. Rows are combined by CDR3 protein, so each entry shows the most common genes and DNA. Across this sample there are 500,000 or so distinct CDR3 sequences, with 9.5% to 12% seen only once. The ten largest clones represent less than 15% of the sample. Reading the label with the study, this specimen's time point is: approximately 45 days after influenza vaccine administration. The sample in question was PBMCs from blood, obtained about 40 days after vaccination. The source of these receptors is a man aged 45-60 years who received an inactivated influenza vaccine. Donor details come from another sample of the same person, matched by shared clones.

The V gene is TRBV7-2, the J gene TRBJ2-7, with D possibly TRBD2 on 6 matching bases. The length of the CDR3 is 13 residues. Germline V CDR1 and CDR2: SGHTA, FQGNSA. V was pared by 5 bases and J by 6 bases, with 14 bases between. This CDR3 is CASSRDFLLEQYF. The CDR3 nucleotides are TGTGCCAGCAGCCGGGACTTTTTGCTCGAGCAGTACTTC.

V is TRBV29-1 and J is TRBJ2-7; TRBD1 or TRBD2 may be the D gene (5 bases each). Per the germline V gene, CDR1 is SQVTM and CDR2 is ANQGSEA. The CDR3 extends over 13 amino acids. The germline V and J ends were trimmed by 6 bases and 0 bases, with 12 bases remaining between them. CDR3 DNA: TGCAGCGTCTTCCGGGACGGCTCCTACGAGCAGTACTTC. It is translated as CSVFRDGSYEQYF.

This clonotype was counted many times. The CDR3 sequence: CSASSYSTDTQYF. The DNA for the CDR3 is TGCAGTGCTAGTTCCTACAGCACAGATACGCAGTATTTT. The chain joins TRBV20-1 to TRBJ2-3; unclear D gene. The V gene's germline CDR1 is DFQATT and CDR2 SNEGSKA (reference sequence). V shed 3 bases and J shed 0 bases, with 7 bases lying between them. There are 13 residues in the CDR3.

This clonotype was picked up a small number of times. The chain uses TRBV28 and TRBJ1-2; D gene ambiguous. The germline V gene has CDR1 MDHEN and CDR2 SYDVKM. The CDR3 covers 18 residues. V was trimmed by 3 bases and J by 8 bases, leaving 28 bases between them. This chain's CDR3 is CASSLEGLGRPFEFGYTF. CDR3 DNA: TGTGCCAGCAGTTTGGAAGGTTTGGGAAGGCCTTTCGAGTTCGGCTACACCTTC.

This chain connects TRBV20-1 to TRBJ2-2; perhaps TRBD2 as D (6 bases). Germline-derived CDR1 and CDR2 are DFQATT and SNEGSKA (reference sequence). V was shortened by 5 bases and J by 7 bases, with 14 bases between the two germline ends. The CDR3 covers 13 residues. CDR3 in DNA: TGCAGTGCTGGGGTTAGCGGTGACGGGGAGCTGTTTTTT. Protein: CSAGVSGDGELFF.

This clonotype appeared a few times. The V call is TRBV4-2, the J call TRBJ2-5; 11 bases line up with TRBD2. The germline V gene has CDR1 LGHNA and CDR2 YNFKEQ. J gave up 0 bases and V 3 bases, and 6 bases lay outside the gene matches. The CDR3 is 17 residues long. CDR3 residues: CASSQNPGLADQETQYF. The CDR3 nucleotides read TGTGCCAGCAGCCAGAATCCGGGACTAGCGGACCAAGAGACCCAGTACTTC.

This sequence joins TRBV7-8 and TRBJ2-3; no clear D gene. Between the trimmed V and J ends, which lost 5 bases and 7 bases, there was a span of 10 bases. The CDR3 is 12 amino acids. Germline V gives CDR1 SGHVS, CDR2 FQNEAQ. Here the CDR3 reads CASSPDSYTQYF. The DNA for the CDR3 is TGTGCCAGCAGCCCAGACTCCTATACGCAGTATTTT.

This chain links TRBV7-2 with TRBJ2-3, with no clear D. The germline V gene has CDR1 SGHTA and CDR2 FQGNSA. This CDR3 contains 15 residues. With 0 bases removed from V and 2 bases from J, the gap between germline ends came to 9 bases. CDR3 region: CASSLAPLITDTQYF. The CDR3 nucleotides are TGTGCCAGCAGCTTAGCCCCGCTCATCACAGATACGCAGTATTTT.

The genes are TRBV20-1 and TRBJ1-5; 10 bases map to TRBD1. Germline CDR1 DFQATT, CDR2 SNEGSKA (reference sequence). V lost 4 bases, J lost 12 bases, and 9 bases stayed unmatched. The CDR3 runs 13 residues. The chain's CDR3 is CSATDEGQGLQHF. CDR3 bases: TGCAGTGCTACCGACGAGGGACAGGGGCTCCAGCATTTT.

As DNA, the CDR3 is TGTGCCAGCAGCACCTGTTACGAGCAGTACTTC. Translated: CASSTCYEQYF. This rearrangement joins TRBV11-3 to TRBJ2-7; D gene unclear. Looked up from germline, CDR1 is SGHNT and CDR2 is YENEEA. Trimming stripped 5 bases from V and 4 bases from J, with 6 bases between. This CDR3 has 11 amino acids. The variable domain in full, completed from reference TRBV11-3 and TRBJ2-7, reads EAGVVQSPRYKIIEKKQPVAFWCNPISGHNTLYWYLQNLGQGPELLIRYENEEAVDDSQLPKDRFSAERLKGVDSTLKIQPAELGDSAVYLCASSTCYEQYFGPGTRLTVT.

The J gene is TRBJ2-1, the V gene TRBV6-1; TRBD2 is a possible D gene (5 bases). V was shortened by 6 bases and J by 8 bases, with 14 bases between the two germline ends. The germline V gene has CDR1 MNHNS and CDR2 SASEGT. This CDR3 comprises 13 residues. The CDR3 here is CASSRRGLDEQFF. Written as DNA, the CDR3 is TGTGCCAGCAGCCGTCGGGGTTTGGATGAGCAGTTCTTC.

This clonotype has only a few counts. The DNA for the CDR3 is TGTGCCATCGGACAGGGGCCCCCTCCCTCGCATTTT. It yields the protein CAIGQGPPPSHF. V usage is TRBV10-3 and J usage is TRBJ1-5; 9 bases are a match to TRBD1. CDR1 and CDR2 from the germline V gene are ENHRY and SYGVKD. V shed 8 bases, J shed 15 bases, and the junction held 11 bases outside the gene matches. The CDR3 runs 12 residues.

The chain couples TRBV28 to TRBJ1-2, with D uncertain. This CDR3 is 18 amino acids long. Germline V lookup: CDR1 MDHEN, CDR2 SYDVKM. V shed 2 bases and J shed 2 bases, with 21 bases lying between them. The CDR3 coding sequence is TGTGCCAGCAGTTTAAGTGTCGGTTCGGCCTCTTCAAACTATGGCTACACCTTC. It yields the protein CASSLSVGSASSNYGYTF.

This clonotype appeared a few times. This rearrangement joins TRBV7-9 to TRBJ2-1, with 8 bases that match TRBD2. CDR3 length: 17 amino acids. With 2 bases clipped from V and 6 bases from J, the junction kept 12 bases outside the gene matches. In germline, CDR1 is SEHNR, CDR2 FQNEAQ (reference sequence). For the CDR3, the DNA is TGTGCCAGCAGCTTAATCCTAAGCGGGGGCCTACTCAATGAGCAGTTCTTC. Amino acids: CASSLILSGGLLNEQFF. Drawing the rest from reference TRBV7-9 and TRBJ2-1, the complete variable domain is DTGVSQNPRHKITKRGQNVTFRCDPISEHNRLYWYRQTLGQGPEFLTYFQNEAQLEKSRLLSDRFSAERPKGSFSTLEIQRTEQGDSAMYLCASSLILSGGLLNEQFFGPGTRLTVL.

This clonotype was counted a few times. This sequence joins TRBV10-3 and TRBJ2-5; D might be TRBD2 (5 bases). V dropped 8 bases and J dropped 3 bases, with 13 bases sitting between them. Per germline, CDR1 ENHRY and CDR2 SYGVKD. The CDR3 runs to 13 residues. CDR3 in amino acids: CAIASGEKETQYF. CDR3 DNA: TGTGCCATCGCTTCCGGGGAAAAAGAGACCCAGTACTTC.

This clonotype was counted between two and nine times. The chain carries TRBV20-1 and TRBJ1-4; 11 positions match TRBD1. J gave up 3 bases and V 3 bases, and 0 bases lay outside the gene matches. Germline V lookup: CDR1 DFQATT, CDR2 SNEGSKA (reference sequence). This CDR3 has 14 residues. CDR3 in DNA: TGCAGTGCTAGGGGACAGGGGGCTAATGAAAAACTGTTTTTT. It is translated as CSARGQGANEKLFF.

The chain carries TRBV20-1 and TRBJ1-5; the D gene is possibly TRBD1 (6 bases). The CDR3 length is 12 residues. Germline V lookup: CDR1 DFQATT, CDR2 SNEGSKA (reference sequence). V lost 4 bases to trimming and J lost 9 bases, with 13 bases between them. CDR3 amino acids: CSAIGGGGPQHF. In nucleotides, the CDR3 is TGCAGTGCTATCGGGGGCGGTGGGCCCCAGCATTTT.

Ten or more counts support this clonotype. The genes are TRBV12-3 or TRBV12-4 and TRBJ2-5; possibly TRBD2 for D (6 bases). The CDR3 is 14 amino acids. The ends were cut back, 4 bases at V and 2 bases at J, with 11 bases in the middle. The chain's CDR3 is CASSYRTKQETQYF. CDR3 bases: TGTGCCAGCAGTTACAGGACTAAACAAGAGACCCAGTACTTC.

This clonotype was seen many times. The chain's CDR3 is CASSQGGTDTQYF. CDR3 nucleotides: TGCGCCAGCAGCCAGGGAGGCACAGATACGCAGTATTTT. V gene TRBV5-1 combines with J gene TRBJ2-3; the D gene could be TRBD1 or TRBD2 (5 bases each). Germline V gene lookup returns CDR1 SGHRS and CDR2 YFSETQ. Trimming stripped 4 bases from V and 1 base from J, with 7 bases between. The CDR3 sequence is 13 residues long.

The chain links TRBV20-1 to TRBJ2-7, with 8 positions matching TRBD2. The CDR3 totals 13 residues. In germline, CDR1 is DFQATT, CDR2 SNEGSKA (reference sequence). V dropped 6 bases and J dropped 4; count of bases not matched to a gene: 8. CDR3 bases: TGCAGTGCGCCTAGCGGGCCTTTGTACGAGCAGTACTTC. This encodes CSAPSGPLYEQYF.

The rearrangement joins TRBV28 to TRBJ2-5; D not resolved. Germline CDR1 and CDR2: MDHEN and SYDVKM. The CDR3 covers 13 residues. V was pared by 3 bases and J by 3 bases, with 8 bases between. Written as DNA, the CDR3 is TGTGCCAGCAGTTTCACCCTTAAAGAGACCCAGTACTTC. Its protein product is CASSFTLKETQYF.

This clonotype was observed a few times. V is TRBV10-3 and J is TRBJ2-2; D remains unclear. Trimming took off 4 bases at V and 5 bases at J, with 17 bases between the two ends. CDR1 is ENHRY, CDR2 SYGVKD, per germline. The CDR3 runs to 16 residues. CDR3 region: CAISGSDIWVTGELFF. CDR3 DNA: TGTGCCATCAGTGGGTCAGACATTTGGGTGACCGGGGAGCTGTTTTTT.

There are many counts of this clonotype. This chain joins TRBV29-1 and TRBJ1-5, with D maybe TRBD1 (5 bases). CDR3 length equals 14 residues. Germline loops: CDR1 SQVTM, CDR2 ANQGSEA. Deletions cut 4 bases from V and 1 base from J, with 11 bases between. The CDR3 loop is CSVGQGRSNQPQHF. The DNA of the CDR3 is TGCAGCGTTGGCCAGGGAAGGAGCAATCAGCCCCAGCATTTT.

Concerning this clonotype: This clone may be a read error of a much larger clone one base away. The genes are TRBV7-3 and TRBJ1-1; D ambiguous. CDR1 and CDR2 (germline): SGHTA, FQGTGA. CDR3 length equals 16 residues. V was shortened by 5 bases and J by 1 base, with 17 bases between the two germline ends. CDR3 nucleotide sequence: TGTGCCAGCAGCAAAAGGGTAGTACGGTCGAACACTGAAGCTTTCTTT. Its protein product is CASSKRVVRSNTEAFF.

The chain recombines TRBV7-9 with TRBJ2-6; D is uncertain. The V gene lost 5 bases and the J gene lost 3 bases, with 8 bases spanning the gap. The germline gives CDR1 SEHNR, CDR2 FQNEAQ (reference sequence). CDR3 length equals 14 residues. The CDR3 DNA sequence: TGTGCCAGCAGCAATGCCGGTGGGGCCAACGTCCTGACTTTC. Translated, it gives CASSNAGGANVLTF.

This clonotype was found a few times. This rearrangement joins TRBV20-1 to TRBJ1-5; no definite D call. V lost 6 bases to trimming and J lost 1 base, with 13 bases between them. This CDR3 is 14 amino acids long. Germline V CDR1 and CDR2: DFQATT, SNEGSKA (reference sequence). The CDR3 region has the DNA TGCAGTGCCTCGCGGACGGACAGCAATCAGCCCCAGCATTTT. This codes for CSASRTDSNQPQHF.

The V and J genes are TRBV3-1 and TRBJ1-2; possible D gene TRBD1, 6 bases. This CDR3 is built from 14 residues. Between the trimmed V and J ends, which lost 6 bases and 3 bases, there was a span of 14 bases. In germline, CDR1 is LGHDT, CDR2 YNNKEL (reference sequence). This chain's CDR3 is CASSLMRTDYGYTF. For the CDR3, the DNA is TGTGCCAGCAGTCTGATGAGGACAGACTATGGCTACACCTTC.

In its sample, this clonotype was seen many times. This chain joins TRBV29-1 and TRBJ2-2; possibly TRBD1 for D (5 bases). Trimming shortened V by 4 bases and J by 1 base, and 10 bases separated the two germline ends. This CDR3 spans 14 amino acids. Germline lookup yields CDR1 SQVTM and CDR2 ANQGSEA. The CDR3 coding sequence is TGCAGCGTTGGGCAGGGTTTGAACACCGGGGAGCTGTTTTTT. This translates into CSVGQGLNTGELFF.